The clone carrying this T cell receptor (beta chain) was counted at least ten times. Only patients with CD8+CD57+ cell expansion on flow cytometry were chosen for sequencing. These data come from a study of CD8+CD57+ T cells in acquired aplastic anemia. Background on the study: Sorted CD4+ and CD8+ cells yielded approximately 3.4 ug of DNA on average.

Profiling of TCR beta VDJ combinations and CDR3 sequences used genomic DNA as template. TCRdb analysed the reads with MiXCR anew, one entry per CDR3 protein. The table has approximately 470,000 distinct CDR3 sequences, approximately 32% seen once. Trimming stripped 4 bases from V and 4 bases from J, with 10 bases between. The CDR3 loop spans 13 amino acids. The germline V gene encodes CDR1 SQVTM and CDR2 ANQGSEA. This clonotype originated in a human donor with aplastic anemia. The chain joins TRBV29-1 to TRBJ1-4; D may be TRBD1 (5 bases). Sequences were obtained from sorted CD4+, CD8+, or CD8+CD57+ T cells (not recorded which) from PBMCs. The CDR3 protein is CSVGDGHNEKLFF. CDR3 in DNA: TGCAGCGTTGGGGACGGCCATAATGAAAAACTGTTTTTT.